The rows below give T cell receptor beta chains drawn from one sample of a study of blood T cell repertoires in COVID-19. The data were produced by immunoSEQ multiplex PCR, yet TCRdb's version contains in-frame clones alone and is incomplete. The sample contains about 180,000 clones, around 80% of which appear only once. Sequencing was performed on peripheral blood. These receptors all come from a man aged 65 to 79 with active or convalescent COVID-19. Both conserved end residues are part of each CDR3. A D gene is named only where the DNA matches it firmly. Size tells how often a clone was seen (once, few, many) or the class of an expanded clone, and some rows leave it out.

d_call	v_call	clone_size	j_call	cdr3_aa	cdr3_nt
NA	TRBV6-1	NA	TRBJ2-6	CASSEVYSVRTSGANVLTF	TGTGCCAGCAGTGAGGTTTATAGCGTTAGGACCTCTGGGGCCAACGTCCTGACTTTC
NA	TRBV7-9	NA	TRBJ2-3	CASSLGADSTDTQYF	TGTGCCAGCAGCTTAGGGGCAGATAGCACAGATACGCAGTATTTT
NA	TRBV15	NA	TRBJ1-3	CATSLGRGDSRNTIYF	TGTGCCACCAGCCTCGGCAGGGGAGACAGCCGAAACACCATATATTTT
NA	TRBV6-5	few	TRBJ1-5	CASSPQVNQPQHF	TGTGCCAGCAGTCCACAGGTAAATCAGCCCCAGCATTTT
TRBD1	TRBV10-3	NA	TRBJ1-2	CAITEDRVGWGYTF	TGTGCCATCACTGAGGACAGGGTGGGTTGGGGCTACACCTTC
NA	TRBV28	NA	TRBJ2-7	CASSLGQQPKQYF	TGTGCCAGCAGTTTAGGGCAGCAGCCCAAGCAGTACTTC
NA	TRBV9	NA	TRBJ1-1	CASSVDSRQRNTEAFF	TGTGCCAGCAGCGTAGATTCGAGACAGAGGAACACTGAAGCTTTCTTT
NA	TRBV6-2/TRBV6-3	NA	TRBJ2-3	CASSYDSQSTDTQYF	TGTGCCAGCAGTTACGACAGTCAGAGTACAGATACGCAGTATTTT
TRBD1	TRBV30	NA	TRBJ1-1	CAWIRQGAAQPKRAFF	TGTGCCTGGATAAGACAGGGGGCTGCCCAACCGAAACGAGCTTTCTTT
NA	TRBV24-1	NA	TRBJ1-4	CATSDSPGVATNEKLFF	TGTGCCACCAGTGATTCCCCAGGGGTTGCAACTAATGAAAAACTGTTTTTT
TRBD2	TRBV19	NA	TRBJ2-5	CASSPRRTSGGAKEETQYF	TGTGCCAGCAGCCCTAGGAGGACTAGCGGGGGGGCGAAGGAAGAGACCCAGTACTTC
TRBD2	TRBV9	few	TRBJ2-7	CASSEGLAGSYEQYF	TGTGCCAGCAGCGAGGGACTAGCGGGATCCTACGAGCAGTACTTC
NA	TRBV7-2	NA	TRBJ2-2	CASSLGRLASGELFF	TGTGCCAGCAGCTTAGGCAGGCTAGCCTCCGGGGAGCTGTTTTTT
TRBD2	TRBV27	NA	TRBJ2-5	CASSPAPRGLAGKKETQYF	TGTGCCAGCAGTCCTGCTCCTCGGGGACTAGCGGGGAAAAAAGAGACCCAGTACTTC
TRBD1	TRBV7-2	NA	TRBJ1-1	CASSATPGTVNTEAFF	TGTGCCAGCAGCGCAACCCCCGGGACAGTGAACACTGAAGCTTTCTTT
TRBD1	TRBV11-2	NA	TRBJ1-2	CASSYGTVTQYGYTF	TGTGCCAGCAGCTATGGGACAGTAACTCAGTATGGCTACACCTTC
TRBD1	TRBV12-3/TRBV12-4	NA	TRBJ1-1	CASSLSRTGFFF	TGTGCCAGCAGTTTGAGTCGGACAGGGTTCTTCTTT
NA	TRBV19	NA	TRBJ2-2	CASSIVGRGHTGELFF	TGTGCCAGTAGTATAGTCGGCAGGGGACACACCGGGGAGCTGTTTTTT
TRBD2	TRBV3-1/TRBV3-2	NA	TRBJ2-2	CASSRLAGVSTGELFF	TGTGCCAGCAGTCGACTAGCGGGAGTAAGCACCGGGGAGCTGTTTTTT
NA	TRBV28	once	TRBJ1-1	CASSSPSRGGNTEAFF	TGTGCCAGCAGTTCCCCCAGCCGGGGGGGGAACACTGAAGCTTTCTTT
NA	TRBV2	NA	TRBJ1-3	CASSENGFGNTIYF	TGTGCCAGCAGTGAAAACGGTTTTGGAAACACCATATATTTT
NA	TRBV6-5	few	TRBJ1-1	CASSSPRGLLGTEAFF	TGTGCCAGCAGTTCCCCACGGGGTCTGCTCGGCACTGAAGCTTTCTTT
TRBD1	TRBV10-3	NA	TRBJ1-5	CAISDSTTGGSQPQHF	TGTGCCATCAGTGACTCCACGACAGGGGGCAGTCAGCCCCAGCATTTT
NA	TRBV18	NA	TRBJ1-1	CASSPTGMDTEAFF	TGTGCCAGCTCACCAACGGGGATGGACACTGAAGCTTTCTTT
NA	TRBV12-5	NA	TRBJ1-5	CASGPWTHSNQPQHF	TGTGCTAGTGGCCCTTGGACTCATAGCAATCAGCCCCAGCATTTT
TRBD2	TRBV4-3	NA	TRBJ2-7	CASSQASGGPSSYEQYF	TGCGCCAGCAGCCAAGCTAGCGGGGGTCCAAGCTCCTACGAGCAGTACTTC
TRBD1	TRBV15	NA	TRBJ1-2	CATSSTTGQLYGYTF	TGTGCCACCAGCAGCACGACGGGACAGCTCTATGGCTACACCTTC
NA	TRBV9	NA	TRBJ2-3	CASSVTGSLATDTQYF	TGTGCCAGCAGCGTTACCGGGAGTCTAGCAACAGATACGCAGTATTTT
TRBD1	TRBV5-6	NA	TRBJ1-1	CASSSGTGEAFF	TGTGCCAGCAGCTCGGGGACAGGGGAAGCTTTCTTT
NA	TRBV15	many	TRBJ1-2	CATSRDQATRGYTF	TGTGCCACCAGCAGAGATCAGGCAACCCGTGGCTACACCTTC
TRBD1	TRBV3-1/TRBV3-2	NA	TRBJ2-6	CASSSLDRAAGANVLTF	TGTGCCAGCAGCTCGCTCGACAGGGCGGCCGGGGCCAACGTCCTGACTTTC
TRBD1	TRBV10-3	NA	TRBJ1-1	CAISGAAGTGDTEAFF	TGTGCCATCAGTGGAGCTGCCGGGACAGGGGACACTGAAGCTTTCTTT
NA	TRBV27	NA	TRBJ1-1	CASSLSRGGGVNTEAFF	TGTGCCAGCAGTTTATCCCGAGGGGGGGGCGTGAACACTGAAGCTTTCTTT
NA	TRBV9	once	TRBJ1-3	CASSLSRNESSGNTIYF	TGTGCCAGCAGCCTCAGCAGGAACGAGAGCTCTGGAAACACCATATATTTT
NA	TRBV9	once	TRBJ1-1	CASSVGREGTEAFF	TGTGCCAGCAGCGTAGGTCGAGAGGGCACTGAAGCTTTCTTT
NA	TRBV27	many	TRBJ2-7	CASRWGAYF	TGTGCCAGCAGATGGGGCGCTTACTTC
TRBD1	TRBV27	once	TRBJ1-2	CASSFWDRGAYGYTF	TGTGCCAGCAGTTTCTGGGACAGGGGTGCCTATGGCTACACCTTC
TRBD1	TRBV6-2/TRBV6-3	NA	TRBJ2-7	CASSPTPGQGGYEQYF	TGTGCCAGCAGCCCTACCCCTGGACAGGGAGGTTACGAGCAGTACTTC
TRBD1	TRBV5-1	few	TRBJ1-1	CASSLQTGGTEAFF	TGCGCCAGCAGCTTACAGACAGGGGGCACTGAAGCTTTCTTT
NA	TRBV19	NA	TRBJ2-5	CASSTTGRTGETQYF	TGTGCCAGTAGTACGACAGGGAGGACGGGGGAGACCCAGTACTTC
NA	TRBV6-5	NA	TRBJ1-5	CASSWRANQPQHF	TGTGCCAGCAGTTGGCGGGCTAATCAGCCCCAGCATTTT
TRBD1	TRBV4-1	NA	TRBJ1-6	CASSDDRDRYSPLHF	TGCGCCAGCAGCGATGACCGGGACAGATACTCACCCCTCCACTTT
NA	TRBV28	NA	TRBJ2-5	CASSPPGEETQYF	TGTGCCAGCAGCCCTCCGGGAGAAGAGACCCAGTACTTC
TRBD1	TRBV4-3	NA	TRBJ2-3	CASSLEPGQADTQYF	TGCGCCAGCAGCTTAGAGCCAGGACAGGCAGATACGCAGTATTTT
NA	TRBV19	NA	TRBJ1-3	CASSIQGGNTIYF	TGTGCCAGTAGTATCCAGGGAGGAAACACCATATATTTT
NA	TRBV11-3	NA	TRBJ2-1	CASSLGGDRKNNEQFF	TGTGCCAGCAGCTTGGGGGGGGACAGGAAGAACAATGAGCAGTTCTTC
TRBD2	TRBV6-5	NA	TRBJ2-5	CASNPGGWETQYF	TGTGCCAGCAACCCCGGGGGGTGGGAGACCCAGTACTTC
NA	TRBV7-9	NA	TRBJ1-1	CASSLLGENTEAFF	TGTGCCAGCAGCTTACTGGGAGAGAACACTGAAGCTTTCTTT
TRBD1	TRBV9	once	TRBJ2-5	CASGTGTGGPETQYF	TGTGCCAGCGGAACCGGGACAGGGGGCCCAGAGACCCAGTACTTC
NA	TRBV5-6	NA	TRBJ2-7	CASSFGQTYEQYF	TGTGCCAGCAGCTTTGGACAGACCTACGAGCAGTACTTC
NA	TRBV28	NA	TRBJ2-7	CASSPSLYEQYF	TGTGCCAGCAGTCCGTCTCTTTACGAGCAGTACTTC
TRBD2	TRBV5-8	NA	TRBJ2-3	CASSWRTSQLRTDTQYF	TGTGCCAGCAGCTGGAGGACTAGTCAGTTACGCACAGATACGCAGTATTTT
NA	TRBV5-1	once	TRBJ2-5	CASSLEPNRETQYF	TGCGCCAGCAGCTTGGAACCCAACCGGGAGACCCAGTACTTC
TRBD1	TRBV5-1	few	TRBJ1-4	CASSDGQGNEKLFF	TGCGCCAGCAGCGACGGACAGGGTAATGAAAAACTGTTTTTT
NA	TRBV4-3	NA	TRBJ1-2	CASSQDLGTHTF	TGCGCCAGCAGCCAAGATCTTGGGACACACACCTTC
NA	TRBV13	NA	TRBJ1-6	CASAGISYNSPLHF	TGTGCCAGCGCAGGGATCTCCTATAATTCACCCCTCCACTTT
NA	TRBV4-3	NA	TRBJ1-2	CASSQDGGYGYTF	TGCGCCAGCAGCCAAGATGGAGGATATGGCTACACCTTC
NA	TRBV3-1/TRBV3-2	NA	TRBJ1-2	CASSQDVGVGYTF	TGTGCCAGCAGCCAAGATGTGGGCGTCGGCTACACCTTC
TRBD2	TRBV7-2	NA	TRBJ2-1	CASSKRGGGALGAGEQFF	TGTGCCAGCAGTAAACGTGGCGGGGGGGCTTTAGGGGCTGGTGAGCAGTTCTTC